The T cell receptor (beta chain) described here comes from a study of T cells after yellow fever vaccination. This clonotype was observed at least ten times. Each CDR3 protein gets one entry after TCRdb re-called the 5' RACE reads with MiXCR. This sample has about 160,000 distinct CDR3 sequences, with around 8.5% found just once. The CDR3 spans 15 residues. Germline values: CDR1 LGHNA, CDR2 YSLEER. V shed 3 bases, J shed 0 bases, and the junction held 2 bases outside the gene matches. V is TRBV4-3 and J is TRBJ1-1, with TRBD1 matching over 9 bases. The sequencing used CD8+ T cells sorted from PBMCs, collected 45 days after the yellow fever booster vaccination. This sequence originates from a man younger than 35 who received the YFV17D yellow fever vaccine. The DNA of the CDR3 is TGCGCCAGCAGCCACGGGACAGGGTTGAACACTGAAGCTTTCTTT. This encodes CASSHGTGLNTEAFF.